The 4 T cell receptor beta chains below all came from one sample that was sequenced in a study of cytotoxic CD8 clonotypes in ibrutinib-treated CLL. Profiling relied on immunoSEQ multiplex PCR, and the TCRdb table lists in-frame clones only, not all of them. The table lists 97,000 or so clones, 78% of them singletons. The sample was PBMCs, taken after 12 months of ibrutinib treatment. Every receptor here comes from a human donor with chronic lymphocytic leukemia.

The J gene is TRBJ2-7, the V gene TRBV10-3; 7 bases map to TRBD2. The CDR3 totals 17 residues. With 11 bases clipped from V and 5 bases from J, the junction kept 24 bases outside the gene matches. CDR1 is ENHRY, CDR2 SYGVKD, per germline. The CDR3, as DNA: TGTGCCTCCGGGGGGTTAGGGAATCTAGTCGTCCGCAACGAGCAGTACTTC. Protein product: CASGGLGNLVVRNEQYF.

The chain links TRBV29-1 to TRBJ1-3; D unresolved. The V end was cut by 4 bases, the J end by 0 bases, with 7 bases between. From germline, CDR1 is SQVTM and CDR2 ANQGSEA. The CDR3 extends over 13 amino acids. The CDR3 region has the DNA TGCAGCGTTGGACGGAGCTCTGGAAACACCATATATTTT. Amino acid sequence: CSVGRSSGNTIYF.

Only a few counts were recorded for this clone. The chain carries TRBV7-2 and TRBJ2-5; a weak D match, TRBD1 (7 bases). Germline lookup yields CDR1 SGHTA and CDR2 FQGNSA. The CDR3 totals 14 residues. V was shortened by 8 bases and J by 3 bases, with 16 bases between the two germline ends. Written as DNA, the CDR3 is TGTGCCAGCGGGGGGACAGCCGCAAAAGAGACCCAGTACTTC. This translates into CASGGTAAKETQYF.

This clone was seen a handful of times. The chain recombines TRBV7-9 with TRBJ2-5, with D perhaps matching TRBD1 or TRBD2 (5 bases each). The CDR3 totals 14 residues. The V and J ends lost 2 bases and 2 bases respectively, with 9 bases between them. CDR1 is SEHNR and CDR2 is FQNEAQ in the germline V gene (reference sequence). CDR3 protein: CASSLWGGQETQYF. In DNA form, the CDR3 reads TGTGCCAGCAGCTTATGGGGCGGGCAAGAGACCCAGTACTTC.